Given below is one TCR beta chain in context. These data are taken from a study of shared clonotypes between healthy human individuals. Some clones are missing from TCRdb's copy, which holds only in-frame ones; the method was immunoSEQ multiplex PCR. The data show about 460,000 clones, approximately 80% seen once. The CDR3 has 13 amino acids. V lost 1 base, J lost 9 bases, and 10 bases lay in between. The V gene's germline CDR1 is SEHNR and CDR2 FQNEAQ (reference sequence). This receptor was obtained from a woman between 35 and 50 years old in good health. Some clones in this sample may be carry-over from other donors' samples. V gene TRBV7-9 combines with J gene TRBJ2-1; D not resolved. The sequenced sample was PBMCs. CDR3 amino acids: CASSLERVGEQFF. DNA for the CDR3: TGTGCCAGCAGCTTAGAAAGGGTTGGTGAGCAGTTCTTC.